These 13 T cell receptor beta chains share one sample of origin, sequenced in a study of shared clonotypes between healthy human individuals. Assay: immunoSEQ multiplex PCR; the TCRdb copy retains only in-frame clones and omits some. The repertoire has about 1.5 million clones, 98% of them found once; the top ten carry roughly 0.45%. The specimen was naive CD4+ T cells sorted from blood. Subset noted: CD45RA+ positively selected. Source of these receptors: a man aged 25-40 years in good health.

The chain carries TRBV6-1 and TRBJ1-2, with 7 bases that match TRBD1. The CDR3 loop spans 14 amino acids. Germline assignment: CDR1 MNHNS and CDR2 SASEGT. Unmatched junction bases numbered 9, after V lost 6 bases and J lost 5 bases. The CDR3 region has the DNA TGTGCCAGCAGAACAGGGGCAGGTGTTTATGGCTACACCTTC. Encoded protein: CASRTGAGVYGYTF.

This chain joins TRBV6-6 and TRBJ2-7; possible D gene TRBD1, 6 bases. The V end lost 7 bases, the J end lost 4 bases, and 14 bases lay between the germline ends. CDR3 size: 13 residues. Germline values: CDR1 MNHNY, CDR2 SVGAGI (reference sequence). This CDR3 is CASTRTEQYEQYF. CDR3 nucleotides: TGTGCCAGCACCAGGACAGAGCAATACGAGCAGTACTTC.

The rearrangement uses TRBV14 and TRBJ2-1; 7 bases line up with TRBD2. Trimming cost V 1 base and J 5 bases; bases outside gene matches: 5. The CDR3 length is 15 residues. Germline V gene sequence: CDR1 SGHDN, CDR2 FVKESK. The CDR3 DNA reads TGTGCCAGCAGCCAAGCCCTAGCGGAGAACAATGAGCAGTTCTTC. The encoded protein is CASSQALAENNEQFF.

This rearrangement joins TRBV27 to TRBJ2-7; D unclear. This CDR3 is built from 12 residues. V dropped 7 bases and J dropped 3 bases, with 10 bases sitting between them. In germline, CDR1 is MNHEY, CDR2 SMNVEV (reference sequence). CDR3 loop: CASTPINYEQYF. The CDR3 DNA reads as TGTGCCAGCACCCCCATCAACTACGAGCAGTACTTC.

The chain is built from TRBV29-1 and TRBJ2-1; D call uncertain. The germline V gene encodes CDR1 SQVTM and CDR2 ANQGSEA. This CDR3 region has 11 residues. The germline V and J ends were trimmed by 5 bases and 7 bases, with 9 bases remaining between them. CDR3 sequence: CSVLPPNEQFF. CDR3 nucleotide sequence: TGCAGCGTTCTCCCCCCAAATGAGCAGTTCTTC.

The genes are TRBV5-1 and TRBJ2-3; TRBD2 matches at 10 bases. Germline V CDR1 and CDR2: SGHRS, YFSETQ. The J segment lost 1 base and the V segment lost 1 base, leaving 6 bases of the junction unmatched. The CDR3 loop spans 17 amino acids. This chain's CDR3 is CASSLPSGRVGTDTQYF. In nucleotides, the CDR3 is TGCGCCAGCAGCTTGCCTAGCGGGAGAGTGGGCACAGATACGCAGTATTTT.

DNA for the CDR3: TGTGCCAGCAGCTTAGCTCAGGGATCGAACACTGAAGCTTTCTTT. It specifies CASSLAQGSNTEAFF. The chain has TRBV7-9 and TRBJ1-1, with a tentative D call TRBD1 (5 bases). V lost 0 bases and J lost 1, with 9 bases in between. The length of the CDR3 is 15 residues. Germline V gene sequence: CDR1 SEHNR, CDR2 FQNEAQ (reference sequence).

The rearrangement joins TRBV5-1 to TRBJ2-7; D is ambiguous. CDR1 is SGHRS, CDR2 YFSETQ, per germline. This CDR3 comprises 15 residues. Deletions cut 0 bases from V and 4 bases from J, with 14 bases between. CDR3 protein: CASSLAADITYEQYF. CDR3 DNA sequence: TGCGCCAGCAGCTTGGCCGCGGATATTACATACGAGCAGTACTTC.

The chain is built from TRBV5-4 and TRBJ2-7; D gene ambiguous. Germline V gives CDR1 SGHNT, CDR2 YYREEE (reference sequence). The CDR3 contains 14 residues. Trimming took off 5 bases at V and 7 bases at J, with 19 bases between the two ends. CDR3 nucleotide sequence: TGTGCCAGCAGTCCAGAAAGTCGAGCACGGGAGCAGTACTTC. Translating gives CASSPESRAREQYF.

The J gene is TRBJ1-5, the V gene TRBV7-9, with 8 bases aligning to TRBD1. Germline V lookup: CDR1 SEHNR, CDR2 FQNEAQ (reference sequence). V lost 2 bases, J lost 4 bases, and 16 bases stayed unmatched. This CDR3 comprises 19 residues. The CDR3 protein is CASSLRQTGVSGYNQPQHF. The CDR3 DNA follows: TGTGCCAGCAGCTTAAGGCAGACAGGGGTCAGCGGGTATAATCAGCCCCAGCATTTT.

The V and J genes are TRBV7-8 and TRBJ1-3; tentatively, D is TRBD1 (5 bases). Germline loops: CDR1 SGHVS, CDR2 FQNEAQ. The CDR3 totals 14 residues. V lost 11 bases, J lost 0 bases, and 14 bases lay in between. The chain's CDR3 is CACGFGGSGNTIYF. CDR3 nucleotides: TGTGCCTGCGGATTTGGGGGCTCTGGAAACACCATATATTTT.

This sequence joins TRBV5-1 and TRBJ2-1; TRBD1 might be the D (6 bases). Germline CDR1 is SGHRS and CDR2 is YFSETQ. The length of the CDR3 is 12 residues. The V and J ends lost 0 bases and 9 bases respectively, with 7 bases between them. The CDR3 DNA reads TGCGCCAGCAGCTTGGAGGGGGTTGAGCAGTTCTTC. Translating it yields CASSLEGVEQFF.

The chain links TRBV5-5 to TRBJ2-7; D remains ambiguous. The germline CDR1 and CDR2 sequences are SGHKS and YYEKEE (reference sequence). CDR3 length equals 13 residues. Between the trimmed V and J ends, which lost 2 bases and 3 bases, there was a span of 9 bases. The CDR3 bases are TGTGCCAGCAGCTTTGGGCAGAACTACGAGCAGTACTTC. This translates into CASSFGQNYEQYF.